The sample holds a few counts of the clone carrying this T cell receptor beta chain. Its target is not known. These data are taken from a study of beta chain features in type 1 diabetes. Regarding the study as a whole: Fewer insertions but more deletions were seen at VDJ junctions in type 1 diabetes patients. Type 1 diabetes patients had moderately but significantly shorter TCRB CDR3s in all four CD4+ subsets.

cDNA synthesis used the whole RNA isolate, giving expressed TCRB sequences. Some clones are missing from TCRdb's copy, which holds only in-frame ones; the method was immunoSEQ multiplex PCR. The sample shows 600,000 or so clones, around 12% of them seen only once. CD4+ cells of the naive, central memory, regulatory and stem cell-like memory types were sorted via CD45RO/CCR7/CD25/CD127/CD95/CD27. This sequence originates from a man aged 30 to 39 with type 1 diabetes. The sequenced sample consisted of naive CD4+ T cells from blood.

The CDR3, as DNA: TGTGCCAGCGGATCTATGGGGGTCACAGATACGCAGTATTTT. This sequence encodes CASGSMGVTDTQYF. The V and J genes are TRBV7-2 and TRBJ2-3; the D call may be TRBD1 or TRBD2 (5 bases each). The CDR3 runs to 14 residues. V was cut by 8 bases and J by 2 bases, with 14 bases left in between. The V gene's germline CDR1 is SGHTA and CDR2 FQGNSA. Together with reference TRBV7-2 and TRBJ2-3, the CDR3 gives the full variable domain: GAGVSQSPSNKVTEKGKDVELRCDPISGHTALYWYRQSLGQGLEFLIYFQGNSAPDKSGLPSDRFSAERTGGSVSTLTIQRTQQEDSAVYLCASGSMGVTDTQYFGPGTRLTVL.